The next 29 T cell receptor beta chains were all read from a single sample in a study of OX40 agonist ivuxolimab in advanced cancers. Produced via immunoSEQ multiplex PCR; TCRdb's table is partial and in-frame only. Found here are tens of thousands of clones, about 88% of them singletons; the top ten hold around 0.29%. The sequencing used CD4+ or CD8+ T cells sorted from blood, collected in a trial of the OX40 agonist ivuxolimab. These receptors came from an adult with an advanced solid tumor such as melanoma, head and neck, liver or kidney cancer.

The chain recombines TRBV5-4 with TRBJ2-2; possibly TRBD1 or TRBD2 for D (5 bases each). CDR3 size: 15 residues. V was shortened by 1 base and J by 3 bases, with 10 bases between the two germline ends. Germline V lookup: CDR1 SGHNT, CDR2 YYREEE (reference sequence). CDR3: CASSLRGVDTGELFF. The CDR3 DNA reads TGTGCCAGCAGCTTGCGAGGGGTGGACACCGGGGAGCTGTTTTTT.

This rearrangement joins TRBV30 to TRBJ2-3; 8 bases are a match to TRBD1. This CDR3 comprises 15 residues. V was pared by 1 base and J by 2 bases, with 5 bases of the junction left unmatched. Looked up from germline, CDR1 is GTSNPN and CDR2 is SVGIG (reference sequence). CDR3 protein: CAWSEAQGATDTQYF. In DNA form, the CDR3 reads TGTGCCTGGAGTGAGGCCCAGGGGGCCACAGATACGCAGTATTTT.

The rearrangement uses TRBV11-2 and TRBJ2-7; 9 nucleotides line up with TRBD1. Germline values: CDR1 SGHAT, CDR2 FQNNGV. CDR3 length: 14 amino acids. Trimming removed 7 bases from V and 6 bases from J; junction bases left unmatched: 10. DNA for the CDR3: TGTGCCAGCAACCCGACAGGGGGAGTATTCGAGCAGTACTTC. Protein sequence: CASNPTGGVFEQYF.

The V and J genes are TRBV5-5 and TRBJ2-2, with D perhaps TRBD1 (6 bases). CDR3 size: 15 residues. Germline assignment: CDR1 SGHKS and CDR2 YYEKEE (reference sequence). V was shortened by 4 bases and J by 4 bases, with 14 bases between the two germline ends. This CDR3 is CASSMTGHATGELFF. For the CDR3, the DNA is TGTGCCAGCAGCATGACAGGTCACGCCACCGGGGAGCTGTTTTTT.

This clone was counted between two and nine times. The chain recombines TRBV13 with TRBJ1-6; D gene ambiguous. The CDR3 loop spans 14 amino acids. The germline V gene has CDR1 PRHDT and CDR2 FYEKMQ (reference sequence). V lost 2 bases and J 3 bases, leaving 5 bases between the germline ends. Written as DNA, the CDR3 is TGTGCCAGCAGCTTAAACAGCTATAATTCACCCCTCCACTTT. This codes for CASSLNSYNSPLHF.

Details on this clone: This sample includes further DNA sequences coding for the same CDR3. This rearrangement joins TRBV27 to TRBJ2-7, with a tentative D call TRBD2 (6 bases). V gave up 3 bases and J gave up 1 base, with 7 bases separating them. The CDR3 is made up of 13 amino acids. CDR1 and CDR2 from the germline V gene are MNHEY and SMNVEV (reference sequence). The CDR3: CASSLAGSYEQYF. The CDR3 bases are TGTGCCAGCAGTTTGGCGGGGTCCTACGAGCAGTACTTC.

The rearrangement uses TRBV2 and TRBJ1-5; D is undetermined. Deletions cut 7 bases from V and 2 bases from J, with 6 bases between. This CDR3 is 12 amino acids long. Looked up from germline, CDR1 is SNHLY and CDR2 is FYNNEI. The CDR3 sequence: CASNGRNQPQHF. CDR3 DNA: TGTGCCAGCAACGGTCGCAATCAGCCCCAGCATTTT.

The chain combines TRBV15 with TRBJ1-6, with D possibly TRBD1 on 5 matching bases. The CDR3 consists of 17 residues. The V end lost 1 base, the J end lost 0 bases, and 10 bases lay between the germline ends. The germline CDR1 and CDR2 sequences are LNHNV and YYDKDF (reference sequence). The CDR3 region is CATSRVQGSSYNSPLHF. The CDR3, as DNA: TGTGCCACCAGCAGAGTTCAGGGAAGCTCCTATAATTCACCCCTCCACTTT.

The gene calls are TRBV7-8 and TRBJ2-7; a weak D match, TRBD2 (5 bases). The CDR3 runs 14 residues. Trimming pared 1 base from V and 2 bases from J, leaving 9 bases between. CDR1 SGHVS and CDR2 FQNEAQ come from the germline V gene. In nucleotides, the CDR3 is TGTGCCAGCAGCTTAGGTTCGGGGACCTACGAGCAGTACTTC. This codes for CASSLGSGTYEQYF.

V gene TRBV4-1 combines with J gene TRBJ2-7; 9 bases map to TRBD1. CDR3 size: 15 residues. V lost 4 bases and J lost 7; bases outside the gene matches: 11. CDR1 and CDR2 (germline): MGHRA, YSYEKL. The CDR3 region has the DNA TGCGCCAGCAGCCTTCCCGGGACAGGGAAGGGAGAGCAGTACTTC. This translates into CASSLPGTGKGEQYF.

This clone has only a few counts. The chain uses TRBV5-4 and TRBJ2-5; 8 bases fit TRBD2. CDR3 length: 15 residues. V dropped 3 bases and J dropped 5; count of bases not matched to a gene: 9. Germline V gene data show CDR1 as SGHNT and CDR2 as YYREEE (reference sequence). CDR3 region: CASSSSGGPRETQYF. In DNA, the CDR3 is TGTGCCAGCAGCTCGTCGGGGGGGCCAAGGGAGACCCAGTACTTC.

CDR3 DNA sequence: TGTGCCAGCAGCGGACAGGGGCCCGATACGCAGTATTTT. This gives the protein CASSGQGPDTQYF. The J gene is TRBJ2-3, the V gene TRBV9; 8 bases line up with TRBD1. The germline V gene has CDR1 SGDLS and CDR2 YYNGEE. The V gene end was trimmed by 3 bases and the J gene end by 6 bases; junction bases not matched to a gene: 3. The CDR3 sequence is 13 residues long.

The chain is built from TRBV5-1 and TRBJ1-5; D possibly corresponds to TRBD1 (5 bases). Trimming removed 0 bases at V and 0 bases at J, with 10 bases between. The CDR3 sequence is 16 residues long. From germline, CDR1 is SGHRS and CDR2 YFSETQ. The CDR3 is CASSLGDPNSNQPQHF. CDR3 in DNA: TGCGCCAGCAGCTTGGGGGACCCCAATAGCAATCAGCCCCAGCATTTT. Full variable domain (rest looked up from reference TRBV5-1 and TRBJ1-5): KAGVTQTPRYLIKTRGQQVTLSCSPISGHRSVSWYQQTPGQGLQFLFEYFSETQRNKGNFPGRFSGRQFSNSRSEMNVSTLELGDSALYLCASSLGDPNSNQPQHFGDGTRLSIL.

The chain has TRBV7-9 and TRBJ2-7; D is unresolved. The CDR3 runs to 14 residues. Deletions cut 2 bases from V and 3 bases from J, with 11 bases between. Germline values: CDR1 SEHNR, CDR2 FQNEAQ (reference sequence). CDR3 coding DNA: TGTGCCAGCAGCTTATTGGCGGCCCTCTACGAGCAGTACTTC. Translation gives CASSLLAALYEQYF.

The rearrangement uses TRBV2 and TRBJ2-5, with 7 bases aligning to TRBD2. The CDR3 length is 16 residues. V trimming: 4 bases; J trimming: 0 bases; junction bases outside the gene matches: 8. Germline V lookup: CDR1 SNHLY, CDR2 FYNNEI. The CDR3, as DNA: TGTGCCAGCAGTGGTACCCTAGCGGCGTACCAAGAGACCCAGTACTTC. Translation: CASSGTLAAYQETQYF.

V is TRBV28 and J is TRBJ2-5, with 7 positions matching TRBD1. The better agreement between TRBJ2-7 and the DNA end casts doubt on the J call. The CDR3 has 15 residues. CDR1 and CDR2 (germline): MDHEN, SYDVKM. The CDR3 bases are TGTGCCAGCGACGACAGGGCCAGGAGCTCCTACGAGCAGTACTTC. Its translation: CASDDRARSSYEQYF.

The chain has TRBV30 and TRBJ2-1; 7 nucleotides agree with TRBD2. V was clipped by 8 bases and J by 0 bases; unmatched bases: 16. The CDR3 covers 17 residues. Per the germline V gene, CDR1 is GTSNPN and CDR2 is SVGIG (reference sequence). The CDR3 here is CALEKFSGGSSYNEQFF. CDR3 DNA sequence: TGTGCCCTGGAGAAGTTCTCCGGGGGGAGCTCCTACAATGAGCAGTTCTTC.

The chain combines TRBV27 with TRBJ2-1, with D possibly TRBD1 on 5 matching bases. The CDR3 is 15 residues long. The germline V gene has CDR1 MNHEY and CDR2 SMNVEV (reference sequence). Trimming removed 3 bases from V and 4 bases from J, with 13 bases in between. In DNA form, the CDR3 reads TGTGCCAGCAGTTTTACCAAAGGGGCTTACAATGAGCAGTTCTTC. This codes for CASSFTKGAYNEQFF.

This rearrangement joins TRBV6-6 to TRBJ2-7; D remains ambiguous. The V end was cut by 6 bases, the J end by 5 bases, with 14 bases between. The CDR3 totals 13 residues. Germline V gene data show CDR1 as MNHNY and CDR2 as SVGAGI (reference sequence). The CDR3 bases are TGTGCCAGCAGGGGTCTAAGGGTCCACGAGCAGTACTTC. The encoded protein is CASRGLRVHEQYF.

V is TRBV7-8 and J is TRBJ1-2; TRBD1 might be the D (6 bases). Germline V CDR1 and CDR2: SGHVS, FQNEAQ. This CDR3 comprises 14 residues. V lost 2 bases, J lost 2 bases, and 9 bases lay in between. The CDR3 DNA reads TGTGCCAGCAGCTTAAGGGACATCAACTATGGCTACACCTTC. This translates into CASSLRDINYGYTF.

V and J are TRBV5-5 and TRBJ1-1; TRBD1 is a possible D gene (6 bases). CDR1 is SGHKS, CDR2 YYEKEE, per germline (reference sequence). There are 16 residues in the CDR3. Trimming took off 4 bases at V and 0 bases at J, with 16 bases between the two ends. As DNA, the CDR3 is TGTGCCAGCAGCAGAGTCATGGACAGTTTGAACACTGAAGCTTTCTTT. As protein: CASSRVMDSLNTEAFF.

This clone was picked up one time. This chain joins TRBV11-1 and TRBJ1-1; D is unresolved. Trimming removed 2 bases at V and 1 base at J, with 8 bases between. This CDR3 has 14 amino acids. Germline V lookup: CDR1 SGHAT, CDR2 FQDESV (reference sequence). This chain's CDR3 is CASSLHNENTEAFF. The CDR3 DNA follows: TGTGCCAGCAGCTTACATAACGAGAACACTGAAGCTTTCTTT.

This chain's CDR3 is CASRRDFPSYEQYF. For the CDR3, the DNA is TGTGCCAGCAGGAGGGACTTTCCTTCCTACGAGCAGTACTTC. The V call is TRBV2, the J call TRBJ2-7, with D possibly being TRBD2 (6 bases). Germline CDR1 SNHLY, CDR2 FYNNEI. Trimming stripped 6 bases from V and 1 base from J, with 13 bases between. The CDR3 extends over 14 amino acids.

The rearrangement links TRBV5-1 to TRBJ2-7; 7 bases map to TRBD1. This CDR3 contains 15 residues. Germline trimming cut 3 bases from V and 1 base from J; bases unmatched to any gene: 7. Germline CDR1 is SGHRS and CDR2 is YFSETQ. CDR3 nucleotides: TGCGCCAGCAGCTCACTAAGGGGACAGTCCTACGAGCAGTACTTC. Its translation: CASSSLRGQSYEQYF. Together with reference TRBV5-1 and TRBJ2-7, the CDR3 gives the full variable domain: KAGVTQTPRYLIKTRGQQVTLSCSPISGHRSVSWYQQTPGQGLQFLFEYFSETQRNKGNFPGRFSGRQFSNSRSEMNVSTLELGDSALYLCASSSLRGQSYEQYFGPGTRLTVT.

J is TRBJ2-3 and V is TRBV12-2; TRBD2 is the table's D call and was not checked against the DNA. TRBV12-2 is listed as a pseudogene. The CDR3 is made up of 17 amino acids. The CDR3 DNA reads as TGTGCAAGTCGCTATACCTTTAGCGGGGGGCCAAGGGATACGCAGTATTTT. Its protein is CASRYTFSGGPRDTQYF.

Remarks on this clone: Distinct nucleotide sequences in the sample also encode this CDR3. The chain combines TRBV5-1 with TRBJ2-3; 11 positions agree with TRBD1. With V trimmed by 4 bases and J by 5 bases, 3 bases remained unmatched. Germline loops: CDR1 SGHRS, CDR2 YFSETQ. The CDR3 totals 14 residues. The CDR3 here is CASSPGTGGDTQYF. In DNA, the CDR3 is TGCGCCAGCAGCCCGGGGACAGGGGGAGATACGCAGTATTTT.

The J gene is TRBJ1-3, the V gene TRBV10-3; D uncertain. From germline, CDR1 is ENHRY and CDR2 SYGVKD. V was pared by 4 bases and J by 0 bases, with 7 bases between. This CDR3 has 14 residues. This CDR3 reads CAISVGDSGNTIYF. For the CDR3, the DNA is TGTGCCATCAGTGTGGGAGACTCTGGAAACACCATATATTTT.

This CDR3 reads CASLQGELGYTF. The CDR3 DNA follows: TGTGCCAGTCTCCAGGGGGAGCTTGGCTACACCTTC. The chain combines TRBV19 with TRBJ1-2, with 7 positions matching TRBD1. The CDR3 is 12 residues long. CDR1 is LNHDA, CDR2 SQIVND, per germline (reference sequence). Trimming cost V 8 bases and J 7 bases; bases outside gene matches: 7.

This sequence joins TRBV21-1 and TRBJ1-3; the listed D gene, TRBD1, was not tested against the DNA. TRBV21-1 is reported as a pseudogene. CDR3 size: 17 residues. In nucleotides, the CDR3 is TGTGCCAGCAGCCGGACCTTCGGACAGATCTGGAAGATCACCATATATTTT. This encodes CASSRTFGQIWKITIYF.